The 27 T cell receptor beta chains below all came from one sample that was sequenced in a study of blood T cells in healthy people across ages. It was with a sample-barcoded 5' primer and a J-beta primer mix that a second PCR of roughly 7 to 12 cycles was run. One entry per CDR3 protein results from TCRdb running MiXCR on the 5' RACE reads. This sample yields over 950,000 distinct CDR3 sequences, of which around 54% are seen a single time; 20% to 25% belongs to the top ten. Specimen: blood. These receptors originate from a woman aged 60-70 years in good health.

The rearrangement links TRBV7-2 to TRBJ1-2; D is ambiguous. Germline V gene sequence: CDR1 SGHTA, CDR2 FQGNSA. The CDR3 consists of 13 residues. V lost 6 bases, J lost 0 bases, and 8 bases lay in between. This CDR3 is CASRANANYGYTF. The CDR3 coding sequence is TGTGCCAGCAGAGCTAATGCTAACTATGGCTACACCTTC. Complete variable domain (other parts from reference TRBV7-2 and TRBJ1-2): GAGVSQSPSNKVTEKGKDVELRCDPISGHTALYWYRQSLGQGLEFLIYFQGNSAPDKSGLPSDRFSAERTGGSVSTLTIQRTQQEDSAVYLCASRANANYGYTFGSGTRLTVV.

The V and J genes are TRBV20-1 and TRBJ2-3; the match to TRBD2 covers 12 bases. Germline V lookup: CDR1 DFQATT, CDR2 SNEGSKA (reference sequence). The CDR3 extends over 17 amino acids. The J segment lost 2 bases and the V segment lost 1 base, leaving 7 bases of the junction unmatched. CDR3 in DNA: TGCAGTGCTAGAGGACTAGCGGGAGTCTTCATCACAGATACGCAGTATTTT. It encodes CSARGLAGVFITDTQYF.

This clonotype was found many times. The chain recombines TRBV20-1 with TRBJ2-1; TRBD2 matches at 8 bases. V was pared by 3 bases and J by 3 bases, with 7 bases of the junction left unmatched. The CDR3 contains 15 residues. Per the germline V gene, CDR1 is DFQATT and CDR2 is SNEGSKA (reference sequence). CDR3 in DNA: TGCAGTGCTAGGGTTGGGACTAGGGGCTACAATGAGCAGTTCTTC. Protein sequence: CSARVGTRGYNEQFF.

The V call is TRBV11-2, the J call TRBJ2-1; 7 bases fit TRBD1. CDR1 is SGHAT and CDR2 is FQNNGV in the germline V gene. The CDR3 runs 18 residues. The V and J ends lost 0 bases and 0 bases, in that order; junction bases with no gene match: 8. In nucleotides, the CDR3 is TGTGCCAGCAGCTTAGAGTCCAGGGGGATTAGCTCCTACAATGAGCAGTTCTTC. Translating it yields CASSLESRGISSYNEQFF.

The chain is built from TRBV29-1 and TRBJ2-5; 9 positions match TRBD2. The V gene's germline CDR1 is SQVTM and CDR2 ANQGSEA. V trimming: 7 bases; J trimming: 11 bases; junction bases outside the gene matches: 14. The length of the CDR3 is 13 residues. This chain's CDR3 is CSARASGTNEQYF. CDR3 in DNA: TGCAGCGCGCGGGCTAGCGGGACCAATGAGCAGTACTTC.

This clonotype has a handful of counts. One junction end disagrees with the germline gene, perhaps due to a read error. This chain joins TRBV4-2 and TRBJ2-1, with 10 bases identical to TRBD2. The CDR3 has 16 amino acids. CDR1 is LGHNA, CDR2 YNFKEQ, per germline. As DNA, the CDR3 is TGTGCCAGCAGCCAAGTGGCGACTAGCGGGTTCAATGCGCAGTTCTTC. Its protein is CASSQVATSGFNAQFF.

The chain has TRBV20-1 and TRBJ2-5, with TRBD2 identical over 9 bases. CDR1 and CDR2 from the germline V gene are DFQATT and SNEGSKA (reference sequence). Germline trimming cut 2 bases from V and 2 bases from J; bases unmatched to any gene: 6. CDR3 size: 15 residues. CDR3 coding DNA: TGCAGTGCTAGAAGGGGCGGGGGGGTTCAAGAGACCCAGTACTTC. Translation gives CSARRGGGVQETQYF.

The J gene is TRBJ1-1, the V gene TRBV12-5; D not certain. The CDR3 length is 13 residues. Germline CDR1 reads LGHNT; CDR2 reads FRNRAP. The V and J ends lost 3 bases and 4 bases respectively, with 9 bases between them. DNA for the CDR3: TGTGCTAGTGGTTTTAGCGGAGGCACTGAAGCTTTCTTT. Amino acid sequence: CASGFSGGTEAFF.

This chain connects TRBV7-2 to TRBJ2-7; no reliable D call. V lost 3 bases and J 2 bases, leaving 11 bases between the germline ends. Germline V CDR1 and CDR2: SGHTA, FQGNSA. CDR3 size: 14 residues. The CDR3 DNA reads TGTGCCAGCAGCTTTACTGCACCTCCCTACGAGCAGTACTTC. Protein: CASSFTAPPYEQYF.

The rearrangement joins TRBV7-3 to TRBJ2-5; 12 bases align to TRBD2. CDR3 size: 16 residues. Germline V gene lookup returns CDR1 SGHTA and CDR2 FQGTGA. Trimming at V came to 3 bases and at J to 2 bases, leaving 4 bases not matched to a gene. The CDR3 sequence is CASSFQGLAGQETQYF. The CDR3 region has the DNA TGTGCCAGCAGCTTCCAAGGACTAGCGGGACAAGAGACCCAGTACTTC.

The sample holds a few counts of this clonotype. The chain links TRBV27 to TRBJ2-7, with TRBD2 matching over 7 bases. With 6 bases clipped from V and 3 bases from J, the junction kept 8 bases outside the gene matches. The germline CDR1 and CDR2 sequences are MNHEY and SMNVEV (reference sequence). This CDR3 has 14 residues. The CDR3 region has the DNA TGTGCCAGCAGCCAGATCGGGACTATCTACGAGCAGTACTTC. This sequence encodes CASSQIGTIYEQYF.

DNA for the CDR3: TGTGCCAGCAGCGGACAGCTTGCAACTAATGAAAAACTGTTTTTT. Encoded protein: CASSGQLATNEKLFF. The chain couples TRBV12-3 or TRBV12-4 to TRBJ1-4, with a tentative D call TRBD1 (6 bases). V was trimmed by 6 bases and J by 0 bases, leaving 11 bases between them. The CDR3 extends over 15 amino acids.

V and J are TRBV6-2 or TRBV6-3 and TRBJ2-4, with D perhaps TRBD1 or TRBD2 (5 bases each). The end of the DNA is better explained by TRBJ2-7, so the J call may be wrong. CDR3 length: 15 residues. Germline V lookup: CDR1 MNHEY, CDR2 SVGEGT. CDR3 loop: CASSPWGRTSYEQYF. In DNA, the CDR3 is TGTGCCAGCAGTCCCTGGGGACGTACGTCCTACGAGCAGTACTTC.

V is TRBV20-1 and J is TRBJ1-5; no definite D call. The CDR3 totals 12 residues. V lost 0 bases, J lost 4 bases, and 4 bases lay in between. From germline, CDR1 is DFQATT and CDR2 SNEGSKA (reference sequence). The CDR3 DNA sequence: TGCAGTGCTAGAGATGTGAATCAGCCCCAGCATTTT. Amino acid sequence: CSARDVNQPQHF.

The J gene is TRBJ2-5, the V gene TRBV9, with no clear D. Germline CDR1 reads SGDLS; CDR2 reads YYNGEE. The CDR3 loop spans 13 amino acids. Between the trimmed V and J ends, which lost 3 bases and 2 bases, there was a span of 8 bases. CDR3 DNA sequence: TGTGCCAGCAGCGGTCCAGATCAAGAGACCCAGTACTTC. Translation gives CASSGPDQETQYF.

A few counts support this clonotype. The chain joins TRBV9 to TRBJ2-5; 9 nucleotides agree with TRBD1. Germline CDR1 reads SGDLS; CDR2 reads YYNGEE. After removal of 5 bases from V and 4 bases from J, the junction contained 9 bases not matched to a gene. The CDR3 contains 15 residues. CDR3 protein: CASSELGQGRETQYF. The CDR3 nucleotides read TGTGCCAGCAGTGAGTTGGGACAGGGACGAGAGACCCAGTACTTC.

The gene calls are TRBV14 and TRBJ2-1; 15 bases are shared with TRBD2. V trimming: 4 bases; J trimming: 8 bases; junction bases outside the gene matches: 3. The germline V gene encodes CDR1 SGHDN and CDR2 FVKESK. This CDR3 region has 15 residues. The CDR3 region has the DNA TGTGCCAGCAGCCGGGGACTAGCGGGAGGCCATGAGCAGTTCTTC. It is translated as CASSRGLAGGHEQFF. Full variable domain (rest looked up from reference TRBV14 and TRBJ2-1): EAGVTQFPSHSVIEKGQTVTLRCDPISGHDNLYWYRRVMGKEIKFLLHFVKESKQDESGMPNNRFLAERTGGTYSTLKVQPAELEDSGVYFCASSRGLAGGHEQFFGPGTRLTVL.

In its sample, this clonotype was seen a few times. The CDR3 here is CASSRTGTAAYEQYF. Written as DNA, the CDR3 is TGTGCCAGCAGCCGGACCGGGACAGCCGCCTACGAGCAGTACTTC. The V gene is TRBV7-8, the J gene TRBJ2-7; 7 positions match TRBD1. CDR3 length: 15 amino acids. The junction had 9 bases not matched to a gene; V was cut back by 5 bases and J by 2 bases. Germline-derived CDR1 and CDR2 are SGHVS and FQNEAQ.

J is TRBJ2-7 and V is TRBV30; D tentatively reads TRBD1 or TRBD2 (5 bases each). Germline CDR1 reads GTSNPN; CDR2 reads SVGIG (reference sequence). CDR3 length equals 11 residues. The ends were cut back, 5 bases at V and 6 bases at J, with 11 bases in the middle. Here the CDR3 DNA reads TGTGCCTGGGAGGGGTTGAGCGAGCAGTACTTC. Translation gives CAWEGLSEQYF.

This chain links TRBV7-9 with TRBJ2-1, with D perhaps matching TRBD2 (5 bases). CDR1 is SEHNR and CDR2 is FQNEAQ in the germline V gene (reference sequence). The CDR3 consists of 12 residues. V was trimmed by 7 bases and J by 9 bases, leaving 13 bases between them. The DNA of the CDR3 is TGTGCCAGCACCCCGGGGTTGGGTGAGCAGTTCTTC. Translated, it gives CASTPGLGEQFF.

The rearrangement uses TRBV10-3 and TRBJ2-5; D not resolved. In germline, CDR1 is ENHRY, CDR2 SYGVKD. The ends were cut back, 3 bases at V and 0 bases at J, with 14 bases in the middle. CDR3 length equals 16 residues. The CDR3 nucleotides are TGTGCCATCAGTGACTTTGAGGCCCCGTACCAAGAGACCCAGTACTTC. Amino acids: CAISDFEAPYQETQYF.

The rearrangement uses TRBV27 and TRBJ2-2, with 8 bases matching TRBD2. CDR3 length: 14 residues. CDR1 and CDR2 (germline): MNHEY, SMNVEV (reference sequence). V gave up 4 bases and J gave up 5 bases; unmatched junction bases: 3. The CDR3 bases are TGTGCCAGCAGTTCGATAGCGGGAACCGGGGAGCTGTTTTTT. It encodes CASSSIAGTGELFF.

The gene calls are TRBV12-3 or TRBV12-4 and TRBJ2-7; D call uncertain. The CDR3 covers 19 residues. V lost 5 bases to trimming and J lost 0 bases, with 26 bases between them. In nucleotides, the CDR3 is TGTGCCAGCAGTCTCGGGCGCTCGGGCCTTACAGTGGGCTCCTACGAGCAGTACTTC. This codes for CASSLGRSGLTVGSYEQYF.

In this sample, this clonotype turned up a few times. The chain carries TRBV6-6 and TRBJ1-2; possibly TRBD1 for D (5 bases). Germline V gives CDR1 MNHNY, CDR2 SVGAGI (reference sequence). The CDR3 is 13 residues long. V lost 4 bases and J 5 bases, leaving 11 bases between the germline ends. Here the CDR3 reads CASSLGDQYGYTF. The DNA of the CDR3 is TGTGCCAGCAGTTTGGGGGACCAATATGGCTACACCTTC.

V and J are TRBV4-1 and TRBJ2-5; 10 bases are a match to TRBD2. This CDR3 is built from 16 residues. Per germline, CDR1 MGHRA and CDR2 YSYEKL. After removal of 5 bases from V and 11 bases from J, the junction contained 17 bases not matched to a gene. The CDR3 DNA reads TGCGCCAGCAGCTACTCAGCGGGAGGGCCAAACAATGAGCAGTACTTC. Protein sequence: CASSYSAGGPNNEQYF.

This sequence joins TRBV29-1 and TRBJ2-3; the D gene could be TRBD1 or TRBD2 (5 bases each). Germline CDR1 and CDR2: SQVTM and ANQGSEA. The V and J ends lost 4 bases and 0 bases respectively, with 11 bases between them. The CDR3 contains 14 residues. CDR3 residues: CSVAHRTSTDTQYF. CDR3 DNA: TGCAGCGTTGCCCACAGGACTAGCACAGATACGCAGTATTTT.

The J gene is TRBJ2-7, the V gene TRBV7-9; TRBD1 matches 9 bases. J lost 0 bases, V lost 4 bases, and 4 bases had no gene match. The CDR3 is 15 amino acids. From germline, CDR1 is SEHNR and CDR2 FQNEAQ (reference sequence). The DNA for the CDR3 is TGTGCCAGCAGCTCTCGGACAGGGGTCTCCTACGAGCAGTACTTC. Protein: CASSSRTGVSYEQYF.